This T cell receptor beta chain originates from a study of sequential checkpoint blockade in melanoma. Across the whole study: Arm A got nivolumab then ipilimumab; arm B the reverse, 1:1. After both sequences, patients received maintenance nivolumab. TCRβ was sequenced from DNA of 91 pretreatment tumors. Matched biopsies came pretreatment and at week 13 for twenty-two patients.

Generated by immunoSEQ multiplex PCR, the TCRdb table keeps only in-frame clones and is missing some. The table lists about 9,300 clones, 27% of them singletons. The CDR3 length is 14 residues. This clone was counted a few times. Specified treatment: randomized to nivolumab then ipilimumab (arm A) or the reverse (arm B). This chain joins TRBV1 and TRBJ1-1. TRBV1 is a pseudogene. The input for sequencing was tumor tissue (inferred from file names), taken from a patient given nivolumab and ipilimumab in sequence. The clonotype was recovered from a human donor with melanoma. CDR3 sequence reads: CASSPRGGGTEAFF. The CDR3, as DNA: TGCGCCAGCAGCCCCCGGGGGGGTGGCACTGAAGCTTTCTTT.